This entry lists 4 T cell receptor beta chains sequenced from one sample in a study of shared clonotypes between healthy human individuals. Profiling relied on immunoSEQ multiplex PCR, and the TCRdb table lists in-frame clones only, not all of them. The table lists more than 1,200,000 clones, around 98.5% of them singletons. Sequencing was performed on naive CD4+ T cells sorted from blood. Subset in this sample: CD45RA+ positively selected. Receptor source: a man aged 30 to 45 in good health.

The chain uses TRBV6-1 and TRBJ1-1, with a tentative D call TRBD1 (5 bases). Germline-derived CDR1 and CDR2 are MNHNS and SASEGT. The CDR3 runs 13 residues. V lost 0 bases and J 11 bases, leaving 13 bases between the germline ends. The CDR3 reads CASSEAQGFYAFF. In DNA, the CDR3 is TGTGCCAGCAGTGAAGCGCAGGGTTTTTATGCTTTCTTT.

The chain combines TRBV7-9 with TRBJ2-3, with 11 bases that match TRBD2. V shed 3 bases, J shed 1 base, and the junction held 6 bases outside the gene matches. From germline, CDR1 is SEHNR and CDR2 FQNEAQ (reference sequence). The length of the CDR3 is 17 residues. The CDR3 nucleotides read TGTGCCAGCAGCTTTACTACTAGCGGGAGTCGCACAGATACGCAGTATTTT. Amino acid sequence: CASSFTTSGSRTDTQYF.

V usage is TRBV5-6 and J usage is TRBJ2-1; 9 positions match TRBD2. The CDR3 loop spans 14 amino acids. Germline V gives CDR1 SGHDT, CDR2 YYEEEE. J lost 7 bases, V lost 2 bases, and 4 bases had no gene match. CDR3 amino acids: CASSFISGRNEQFF. DNA for the CDR3: TGTGCCAGCAGCTTCATAAGCGGGAGGAATGAGCAGTTCTTC.

The V gene is TRBV2, the J gene TRBJ2-5, with TRBD2 matching over 8 bases. The V and J ends lost 6 bases and 5 bases, in that order; junction bases with no gene match: 5. The germline V gene encodes CDR1 SNHLY and CDR2 FYNNEI. The CDR3 has 13 residues. CDR3 amino acids: CASRGLARETQYF. For the CDR3, the DNA is TGTGCCAGCAGAGGACTAGCTAGGGAGACCCAGTACTTC.